The present entry profiles one T cell receptor beta chain with its context. Its specificity is not known. The making of cDNA relied on 5'RACE with 10-nucleotide random UMIs. The output of every sequencing run exceeded 170 million TCR-beta sequences, derived from 15-18 subjects. MiXCR was run by TCRdb on the 5' RACE reads, yielding one entry per CDR3 protein. This sample carries 85,000 to 110,000 distinct CDR3 sequences, 11% of them seen once, and the ten largest clones take more than 2.5%. This specimen comes from a study of neurological immune-mediated disorders. Study conclusions and caveats: The absence of any CDR3 amino acid sequence shared by expanded clones across subjects suggests that repertoires were private in all groups. HTLV-1-associated myelopathy showed the most TCR clonal expansion; multiple sclerosis the least, below healthy controls.

CDR3 size: 14 residues. Between the trimmed V and J ends, which lost 6 bases and 5 bases, there was a span of 16 bases. Germline V gene sequence: CDR1 SEHNR, CDR2 FQNEAQ (reference sequence). Time point indicated: longitudinal time-point 3. The source material was PBMCs. The V call is TRBV7-9, the J call TRBJ2-5; D unclear. The sequence was obtained from a female donor with HTLV-1-associated myelopathy (HAM/TSP). DNA of the CDR3: TGTGCCAGCAGTCCTGAGCGCACGAGGGAGACCCAGTACTTC. Translated: CASSPERTRETQYF.